This entry lists 27 T cell receptor beta chains sequenced from one sample in a study of T cells in Graves' hyperthyroidism and ophthalmopathy. Amplification yielded TCR beta CDR3 regions, with RNA transcripts as the source. An initial round of RT-PCR targeting the TCR CDR3 relied on the HTBI primer set. TCRdb redid the calling of the multiplex PCR reads with MiXCR, one entry per CDR3 protein. This sample has hundreds of thousands of distinct CDR3 sequences, with more than 15% found just once. Sequenced sample: blood. These receptors originate from a woman aged 40 to 49 with Graves' ophthalmopathy.

This clonotype was found a few times. The genes are TRBV30 and TRBJ2-2; D gene ambiguous. The V gene's germline CDR1 is GTSNPN and CDR2 SVGIG (reference sequence). Trimming pared 0 bases from V and 3 bases from J, leaving 8 bases between. This CDR3 spans 14 amino acids. This CDR3 reads CAWSVVSYTGELFF. For the CDR3, the DNA is TGTGCCTGGAGTGTAGTGTCCTACACCGGGGAGCTGTTTTTT.

This clonotype was seen many times. The rearrangement uses TRBV30 and TRBJ2-5; D tentatively reads TRBD1 or TRBD2 (5 bases each). Trimming left V 2 bases short and J 6 bases short, with 16 bases between. The CDR3 has 14 amino acids. CDR1 is GTSNPN and CDR2 is SVGIG in the germline V gene (reference sequence). The CDR3 nucleotides are TGTGCCTGGAGTTTTTCGGGGACGGTAAAGACCCAGTACTTC. Protein: CAWSFSGTVKTQYF. The whole variable domain, remainder taken from reference TRBV30 and TRBJ2-5, is SQTIHQWPATLVQPVGSPLSLECTVEGTSNPNLYWYRQAAGRGLQLLFYSVGIGQISSEVPQNLSASRPQDRQFILSSKKLLLSDSGFYLCAWSFSGTVKTQYFGPGTRLLVL.

CDR3 protein: CASTPLVQIGTSGTDTQYF. In DNA, the CDR3 is TGCGCCAGCACCCCACTCGTTCAAATTGGGACTAGCGGCACAGATACGCAGTATTTT. The chain uses TRBV5-1 and TRBJ2-3; 10 bases match TRBD2. The CDR3 is 19 residues long. The V and J ends lost 6 bases and 1 base, in that order; junction bases with no gene match: 17. CDR1 is SGHRS, CDR2 YFSETQ, per germline. Complete variable domain (other parts from reference TRBV5-1 and TRBJ2-3): KAGVTQTPRYLIKTRGQQVTLSCSPISGHRSVSWYQQTPGQGLQFLFEYFSETQRNKGNFPGRFSGRQFSNSRSEMNVSTLELGDSALYLCASTPLVQIGTSGTDTQYFGPGTRLTVL.

This clonotype was found many times. The chain couples TRBV18 to TRBJ2-1, with D unresolved. The V end was cut by 2 bases, the J end by 2 bases, with 7 bases between. This CDR3 spans 14 amino acids. The V gene's germline CDR1 is KGHSH and CDR2 LQKENI. CDR3 loop: CASSPSLAYNEQFF. The CDR3 DNA reads TGTGCCAGCTCACCATCCCTAGCCTACAATGAGCAGTTCTTC.

This clonotype was seen only a few times. J is TRBJ2-7 and V is TRBV10-3, with D possibly being TRBD1 or TRBD2 (6 bases each). The CDR3 extends over 13 amino acids. V was cut by 2 bases and J by 7 bases, with 12 bases left in between. The germline V gene has CDR1 ENHRY and CDR2 SYGVKD. The CDR3 sequence is CAISEGLGGEQYF. The CDR3 nucleotides read TGTGCCATCAGTGAGGGGTTAGGGGGGGAGCAGTACTTC.

This clonotype was recorded many times. The CDR3 reads CASSSGQAANTEAFF. CDR3 nucleotide sequence: TGTGCCAGCAGTTCTGGACAGGCGGCAAACACTGAAGCTTTCTTT. The J gene is TRBJ1-1, the V gene TRBV28; 7 nucleotides match TRBD1. The CDR3 is 15 amino acids. Germline-derived CDR1 and CDR2 are MDHEN and SYDVKM. After removal of 4 bases from V and 2 bases from J, the junction contained 7 bases not matched to a gene.

V and J are TRBV5-1 and TRBJ2-3; D remains ambiguous. V lost 4 bases and J lost 0, with 9 bases in between. The germline V gene has CDR1 SGHRS and CDR2 YFSETQ. The CDR3 is made up of 14 amino acids. The CDR3 here is CASSVSGSTDTQYF. The CDR3 DNA is TGCGCCAGCAGCGTATCCGGGAGCACAGATACGCAGTATTTT.

This clonotype was detected once. A clone one base away is much larger, so this may be a read error. The rearrangement links TRBV6-1 to TRBJ2-7, with D perhaps being TRBD1 or TRBD2 (7 bases each). V was cut by 4 bases and J by 9 bases, with 19 bases left in between. The CDR3 has 14 amino acids. The V gene's germline CDR1 is MNHNS and CDR2 SASEGT. The CDR3 region is CASSARGRGGAQYF. The DNA for the CDR3 is TGTGCCAGCAGTGCCCGGGGCAGGGGGGGGGCGCAGTACTTC.

This chain links TRBV30 with TRBJ2-3; perhaps D is TRBD1 or TRBD2 (5 bases each). The CDR3 length is 13 residues. Trimming stripped 5 bases from V and 11 bases from J, with 20 bases between. Germline CDR1 reads GTSNPN; CDR2 reads SVGIG (reference sequence). The CDR3 region is CAWLRDLRGGQYF. CDR3 DNA: TGTGCCTGGCTTAGGGACCTAAGGGGTGGGCAGTATTTT.

On this clonotype: It may be a read error: a sequence one base away is much more abundant. The chain uses TRBV7-9 and TRBJ2-3, with D unclear. Per the germline V gene, CDR1 is SEHNR and CDR2 is FQNEAQ (reference sequence). V lost 2 bases and J 4 bases, leaving 4 bases between the germline ends. CDR3 length: 12 residues. DNA of the CDR3: TGTGCCAGCAGCTTAATCTCAGATACGCAGTATTTT. Amino acid sequence: CASSLISDTQYF.

This clonotype was seen a single time. The J gene is TRBJ2-1, the V gene TRBV30, with TRBD2 matching 7 bases. Matching the DNA end better, TRBJ2-7 makes the J call doubtful. The CDR3 is 15 residues long. Germline V gene sequence: CDR1 GTSNPN, CDR2 SVGIG (reference sequence). CDR3 amino acids: CAWSVGLGEGNEQYF. The CDR3 nucleotides are TGTGCCTGGAGTGTTGGACTAGGGGAAGGGAATGAGCAGTACTTC.

This clonotype was seen repeatedly, ten times or more. The rearrangement joins TRBV11-2 to TRBJ1-6, with D uncertain. The CDR3 contains 14 residues. V was cut by 0 bases and J by 10 bases, with 10 bases left in between. In germline, CDR1 is SGHAT, CDR2 FQNNGV. CDR3 sequence reads: CASSLDWFGSPLHF. The DNA for the CDR3 is TGTGCCAGCAGCTTAGATTGGTTTGGATCACCCCTCCACTTT.

This clonotype was counted only a few times. The rearrangement joins TRBV2 to TRBJ1-5, with a weak D call TRBD1 (6 bases). V lost 1 base to trimming and J lost 10 bases, with 14 bases between them. The germline V gene has CDR1 SNHLY and CDR2 FYNNEI. There are 14 residues in the CDR3. The CDR3 loop is CASSEVSGASPQHF. The CDR3, as DNA: TGTGCCAGCAGTGAAGTGTCAGGGGCATCACCCCAGCATTTT.

The J gene is TRBJ1-5, the V gene TRBV19, with 10 positions matching TRBD1. CDR1 is LNHDA, CDR2 SQIVND, per germline (reference sequence). The CDR3 totals 16 residues. The V segment lost 5 bases and the J segment 1 base; nucleotides outside the gene matches: 5. CDR3 DNA sequence: TGTGCCAGTAGTGCCGACAGGGGGCTGAGCAATCAGCCCCAGCATTTT. It codes for CASSADRGLSNQPQHF.

This clonotype showed up many times. V and J are TRBV6-2 or TRBV6-3 and TRBJ1-1; perhaps TRBD1 as D (6 bases). The V gene lost 2 bases and the J gene lost 5 bases, with 15 bases spanning the gap. The CDR3 runs to 15 residues. CDR1 MNHEY and CDR2 SVGEGT come from the germline V gene. DNA of the CDR3: TGTGCCAGCAGTTACCTACCAACAGGGAGGACTGAAGCTTTCTTT. Residues: CASSYLPTGRTEAFF.

The V gene is TRBV28, the J gene TRBJ2-7; a possible D gene is TRBD2 (6 bases). Trimming removed 1 base at V and 0 bases at J, with 7 bases between. The CDR3 runs to 14 residues. The germline gives CDR1 MDHEN, CDR2 SYDVKM. CDR3 bases: TGTGCCAGCAGTTTATTGGGACTCTCCTACGAGCAGTACTTC. The encoded protein is CASSLLGLSYEQYF.

V gene TRBV12-3 or TRBV12-4 combines with J gene TRBJ1-2; 8 bases align to TRBD1. V trimming: 5 bases; J trimming: 0 bases; junction bases outside the gene matches: 8. CDR3 length: 16 residues. In DNA form, the CDR3 reads TGTGCCAGCAGTCTTGGACAGGGCCAAGCTAACTATGGCTACACCTTC. Translation gives CASSLGQGQANYGYTF.

The J gene is TRBJ2-1, the V gene TRBV18, with D possibly TRBD2 on 6 matching bases. Trimming cost V 3 bases and J 6 bases, with 15 bases left between them. This CDR3 has 15 amino acids. The germline V gene has CDR1 KGHSH and CDR2 LQKENI. Here the CDR3 DNA reads TGTGCCAGCTCACCCGGGGCGGAGGGCATCAATGAGCAGTTCTTC. It is translated as CASSPGAEGINEQFF.

This chain connects TRBV9 to TRBJ2-2, with TRBD2 as a possible D gene (6 bases). This CDR3 comprises 16 residues. Germline CDR1 reads SGDLS; CDR2 reads YYNGEE. V shed 0 bases and J shed 7 bases, with 16 bases lying between them. This CDR3 is CASSVGGGELFGELFF. The CDR3 nucleotides are TGTGCCAGCAGCGTAGGGGGAGGCGAGCTGTTCGGGGAGCTGTTTTTT.

This clonotype has at least ten counts. V usage is TRBV24-1 and J usage is TRBJ2-3, with D uncertain. The germline V gene encodes CDR1 KGHDR and CDR2 SFDVKD. The ends were cut back, 7 bases at V and 5 bases at J, with 12 bases in the middle. The CDR3 is 13 residues long. DNA for the CDR3: TGTGCCACCAGCTCGACTGTTATAGATACGCAGTATTTT. Amino acid sequence: CATSSTVIDTQYF.

This clonotype was picked up a small number of times. This chain connects TRBV30 to TRBJ2-2; TRBD1 aligns across 11 bases. The CDR3 is 15 residues long. The V and J ends lost 4 bases and 4 bases, in that order; junction bases with no gene match: 5. Germline-derived CDR1 and CDR2 are GTSNPN and SVGIG (reference sequence). Here the CDR3 reads CAWISGTGGTGELFF. The CDR3 coding sequence is TGTGCCTGGATTTCAGGGACAGGGGGCACCGGGGAGCTGTTTTTT.

This clonotype was counted at least ten times. The rearrangement joins TRBV18 to TRBJ1-2; TRBD1 is a possible D gene (5 bases). Germline CDR1 KGHSH, CDR2 LQKENI. The CDR3 extends over 14 amino acids. V lost 2 bases, J lost 6 bases, and 13 bases lay in between. The CDR3 is CASSPGAREDGYTF. The CDR3 region has the DNA TGTGCCAGCTCACCAGGGGCCAGGGAGGATGGCTACACCTTC.

This chain links TRBV5-1 with TRBJ2-7, with 7 bases identical to TRBD1. Germline V CDR1 and CDR2: SGHRS, YFSETQ. V lost 6 bases and J lost 7; bases outside the gene matches: 13. This CDR3 spans 14 amino acids. The CDR3 protein is CASTLETGTGEQYF. The CDR3 DNA follows: TGCGCCAGCACCCTGGAGACAGGGACGGGAGAGCAGTACTTC.

This clonotype came up many times. The gene calls are TRBV27 and TRBJ2-1; 10 bases align to TRBD2. Germline V CDR1 and CDR2: MNHEY, SMNVEV (reference sequence). After removal of 3 bases from V and 9 bases from J, the junction contained 23 bases not matched to a gene. This CDR3 has 20 residues. CDR3 DNA: TGTGCCAGCAGTTTTCCTATTGTCCTTGGGCTCCTAGCGGGAGTAGTTGAGCAGTTCTTC. Its protein product is CASSFPIVLGLLAGVVEQFF.

A remark on this clonotype: A much larger clonotype is one base distant, so this may be a read error. J is TRBJ2-5 and V is TRBV7-3, with TRBD2 matching over 13 bases. CDR3 length: 15 amino acids. The germline V gene encodes CDR1 SGHTA and CDR2 FQGTGA. The CDR3 protein is CASRTSGGPQETEYF. For the CDR3, the DNA is TGTGCCAGCAGGACTAGCGGGGGGCCACAAGAGACCGAGTACTTC.

The chain links TRBV6-2 or TRBV6-3 to TRBJ2-1, with TRBD2 matching over 10 bases. The CDR3 spans 17 residues. Trimming cost V 6 bases and J 9 bases; bases outside gene matches: 17. CDR1 is MNHEY, CDR2 SVGEGT, per germline. The DNA of the CDR3 is TGTGCCAGCAGGCCCTATAAGCGGGGGGGCGAGTTTGGTGAGCAGTTCTTC. This codes for CASRPYKRGGEFGEQFF.

This clonotype has ten or more counts. The genes are TRBV6-2 or TRBV6-3 and TRBJ2-3; 9 nucleotides align to TRBD1. The CDR3 is 15 amino acids. CDR1 and CDR2 (germline): MNHEY, SVGEGT. The V segment lost 6 bases and the J segment 0 bases; nucleotides outside the gene matches: 4. CDR3 DNA: TGTGCCAGCAGAGCGGGACAGGGTAGCACAGATACGCAGTATTTT. It yields the protein CASRAGQGSTDTQYF.